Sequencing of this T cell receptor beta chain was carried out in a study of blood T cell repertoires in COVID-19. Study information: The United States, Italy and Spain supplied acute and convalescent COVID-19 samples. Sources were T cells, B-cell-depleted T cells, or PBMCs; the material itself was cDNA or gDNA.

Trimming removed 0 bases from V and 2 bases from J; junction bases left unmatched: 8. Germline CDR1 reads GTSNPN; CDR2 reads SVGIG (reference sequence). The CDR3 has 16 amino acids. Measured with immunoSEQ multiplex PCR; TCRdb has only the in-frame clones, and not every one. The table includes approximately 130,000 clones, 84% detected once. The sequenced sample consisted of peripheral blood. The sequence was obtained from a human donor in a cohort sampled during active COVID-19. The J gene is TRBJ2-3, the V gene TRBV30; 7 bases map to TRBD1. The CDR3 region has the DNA TGTGCCTGGAGTGTACCCACAGGGGTCCACACAGATACGCAGTATTTT. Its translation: CAWSVPTGVHTDTQYF.